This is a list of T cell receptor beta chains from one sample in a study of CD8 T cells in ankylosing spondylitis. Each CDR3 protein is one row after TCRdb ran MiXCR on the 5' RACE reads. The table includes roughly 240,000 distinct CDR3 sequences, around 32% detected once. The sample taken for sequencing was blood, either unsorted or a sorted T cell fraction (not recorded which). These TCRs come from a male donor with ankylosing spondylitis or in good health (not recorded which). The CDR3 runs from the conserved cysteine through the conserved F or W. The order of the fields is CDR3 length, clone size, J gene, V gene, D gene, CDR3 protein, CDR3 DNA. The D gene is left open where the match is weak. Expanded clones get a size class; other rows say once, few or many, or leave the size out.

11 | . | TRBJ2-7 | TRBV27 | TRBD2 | CASSPGLAGYF | TGTGCCAGCAGCCCGGGACTAGCGGGGTACTTC
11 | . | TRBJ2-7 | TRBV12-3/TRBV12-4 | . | CASSRDGKEYF | TGTGCCAGCAGCAGGGACGGTAAGGAGTACTTC
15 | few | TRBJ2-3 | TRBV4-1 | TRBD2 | CASSQDTGRADTQYF | TGCGCCAGCAGCCAAGACACGGGGAGGGCAGATACGCAGTATTTT
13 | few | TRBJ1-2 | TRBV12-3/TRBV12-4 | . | CASSFKSNYGYTF | TGTGCCAGCAGTTTCAAGAGTAACTATGGCTACACCTTC
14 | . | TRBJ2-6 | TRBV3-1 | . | CASSDTSGANVLTF | TGTGCCAGCAGTGACACGTCTGGGGCCAACGTCCTGACTTTC
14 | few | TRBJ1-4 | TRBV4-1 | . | CASRPGPLGEKLFF | TGCGCCAGCAGACCCGGACCGTTGGGTGAAAAACTGTTTTTT
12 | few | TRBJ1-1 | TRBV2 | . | CASSDLNTEAFF | TGTGCCAGCAGTGATTTGAACACTGAAGCTTTCTTT
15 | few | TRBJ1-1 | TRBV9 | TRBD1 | CASSADRGQHAEAFF | TGTGCCAGCAGCGCGGACAGGGGGCAACACGCTGAAGCTTTCTTT
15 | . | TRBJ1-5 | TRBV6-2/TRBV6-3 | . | CASRSTGRGNQPQHF | TGTGCCAGCAGGAGCACAGGGAGAGGCAATCAGCCCCAGCATTTT
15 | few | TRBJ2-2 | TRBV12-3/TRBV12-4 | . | CASSLYRQITGELFF | TGTGCCAGCAGTTTATATCGGCAGATCACCGGGGAGCTGTTTTTT
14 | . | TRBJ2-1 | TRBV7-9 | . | CASSLELAYNEQFF | TGTGCCAGCAGCTTAGAACTAGCCTACAATGAGCAGTTCTTC
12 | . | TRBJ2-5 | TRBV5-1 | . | CASSPDQETQYF | TGCGCCAGCAGCCCCGACCAAGAGACCCAGTACTTC
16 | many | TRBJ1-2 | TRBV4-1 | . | CASSQGDIRGNYGYTF | TGCGCCAGCAGCCAGGGGGATATCAGGGGTAACTATGGCTACACCTTC
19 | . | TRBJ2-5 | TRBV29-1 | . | CSVEAMMREKRRYQETQYF | TGCAGCGTTGAAGCCATGATGCGGGAAAAACGCCGCTACCAAGAGACCCAGTACTTC
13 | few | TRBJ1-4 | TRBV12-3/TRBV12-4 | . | CASSSQNNEKLFF | TGTGCCAGCAGTAGTCAGAATAATGAAAAACTGTTTTTT
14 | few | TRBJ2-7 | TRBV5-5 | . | CASGARLGSYEQYF | TGTGCCAGCGGCGCGAGACTAGGTAGCTACGAGCAGTACTTC
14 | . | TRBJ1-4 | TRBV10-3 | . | CAISPVATNEKLFF | TGTGCCATCAGTCCAGTGGCAACTAATGAAAAACTGTTTTTT
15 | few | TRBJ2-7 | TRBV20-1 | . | CSAFLPKVGEDEQYF | TGCAGTGCTTTTTTGCCCAAAGTGGGGGAAGACGAGCAGTACTTC
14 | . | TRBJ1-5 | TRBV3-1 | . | CASSQGGADQPQHF | TGTGCCAGCAGCCAAGGGGGGGCAGATCAGCCCCAGCATTTT
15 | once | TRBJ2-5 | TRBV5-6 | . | CASSLRGGGLETQYF | TGTGCCAGCAGCTTGCGGGGCGGGGGCCTGGAGACCCAGTACTTC
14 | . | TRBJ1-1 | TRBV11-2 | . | CASSLGAVGTEAFF | TGTGCCAGCAGCTTGGGTGCCGTCGGGACTGAAGCTTTCTTT
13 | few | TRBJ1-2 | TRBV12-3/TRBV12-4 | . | CASSLPTEGGYTF | TGTGCCAGCAGTTTGCCCACGGAAGGAGGCTACACCTTC
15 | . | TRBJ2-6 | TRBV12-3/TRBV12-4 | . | CASSLWGPGANVLTF | TGTGCCAGCAGTTTATGGGGGCCTGGGGCCAACGTCCTGACTTTC
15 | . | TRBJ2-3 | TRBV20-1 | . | CSVGGLGAPTDTQYF | TGCAGTGTAGGTGGGTTGGGAGCCCCCACAGATACGCAGTATTTT
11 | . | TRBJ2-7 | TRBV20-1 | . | CSATPSYEQYF | TGCAGTGCTACACCTTCCTACGAGCAGTACTTC
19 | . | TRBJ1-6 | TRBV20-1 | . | CSASTIYDSKGSYNSPLHF | TGCAGTGCTTCTACCATATATGACAGTAAAGGGTCCTATAATTCACCCCTCCACTTT
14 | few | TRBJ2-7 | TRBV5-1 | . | CASSLAPGTYEQYF | TGCGCCAGCAGCTTGGCTCCGGGAACCTACGAGCAGTACTTC
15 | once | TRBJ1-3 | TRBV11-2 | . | CASSPWAGSGNTIYF | TGTGCCAGCAGCCCGTGGGCAGGGTCTGGAAACACCATATATTTT
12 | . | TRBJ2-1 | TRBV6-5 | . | CASSYRGGEQFF | TGTGCCAGCAGTTACAGAGGAGGTGAGCAGTTCTTC
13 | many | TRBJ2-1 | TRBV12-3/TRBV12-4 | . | CASSPATYNEQFF | TGTGCCAGCAGCCCAGCCACCTACAATGAGCAGTTCTTC
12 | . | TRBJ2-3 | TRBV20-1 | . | CSYSTSTDTQYF | TGCAGCTACAGTACTAGCACAGATACGCAGTATTTT
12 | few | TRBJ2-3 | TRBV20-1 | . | CSASPGIDTQYF | TGCAGTGCTAGTCCGGGGATAGATACGCAGTATTTT
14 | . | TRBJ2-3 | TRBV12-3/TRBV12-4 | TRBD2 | CASSFWGGADTQYF | TGTGCCAGCAGTTTTTGGGGGGGGGCAGATACGCAGTATTTT
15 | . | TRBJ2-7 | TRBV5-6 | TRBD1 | CASSFDRGRTHEQYF | TGTGCCAGCAGCTTCGACAGGGGGCGCACCCACGAGCAGTACTTC
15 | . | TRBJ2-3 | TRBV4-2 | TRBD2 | CASSQGASGGNTQYF | TGTGCCAGCAGCCAAGGGGCTAGCGGGGGGAATACGCAGTATTTT
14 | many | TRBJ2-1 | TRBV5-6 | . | CASSLGGLYNEQFF | TGTGCCAGCAGCTTGGGGGGGCTCTACAATGAGCAGTTCTTC
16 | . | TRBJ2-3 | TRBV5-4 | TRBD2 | CASSQGLAGMTDTQYF | TGTGCCAGCAGCCAGGGACTAGCGGGGATGACAGATACGCAGTATTTT
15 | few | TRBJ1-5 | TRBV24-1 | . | CATSDRTGSNQPQHF | TGTGCCACCAGTGATAGGACGGGAAGCAATCAGCCCCAGCATTTT
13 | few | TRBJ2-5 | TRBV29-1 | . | CSATSHHGETQYF | TGCAGCGCCACGTCCCATCACGGGGAGACCCAGTACTTC
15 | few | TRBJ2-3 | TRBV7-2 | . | CASSLEANPTDTQYF | TGTGCCAGCAGCCTAGAGGCTAACCCCACAGATACGCAGTATTTT
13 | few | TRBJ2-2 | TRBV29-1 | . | CSGMTGTAGELFF | TGCAGCGGAATGACGGGGACGGCCGGGGAGCTGTTTTTT
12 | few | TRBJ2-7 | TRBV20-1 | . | CSATRGPGEQYF | TGCAGTGCCACAAGAGGTCCGGGCGAGCAGTACTTC
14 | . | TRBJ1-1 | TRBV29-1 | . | CSAEASRSLAEAFF | TGCAGCGCTGAAGCGAGCAGGTCCCTAGCAGAAGCTTTCTTT
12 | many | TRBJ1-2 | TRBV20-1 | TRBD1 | CSAKTGTYGYTF | TGCAGTGCTAAGACAGGGACCTATGGCTACACCTTC
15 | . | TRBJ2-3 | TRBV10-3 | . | CAISDLVDDTDTQYF | TGTGCCATCAGTGATTTGGTGGACGACACAGATACGCAGTATTTT
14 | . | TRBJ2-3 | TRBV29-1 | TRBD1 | CSVQGQGSTDTQYF | TGCAGCGTTCAAGGACAGGGGAGCACAGATACGCAGTATTTT
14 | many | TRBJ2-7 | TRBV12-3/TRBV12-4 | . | CASSLGQGGYEQYF | TGTGCCAGCAGTTTAGGGCAGGGGGGCTACGAGCAGTACTTC
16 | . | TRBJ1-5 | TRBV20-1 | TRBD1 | CSARKIGQGSNQPQHF | TGCAGTGCTAGGAAAATCGGACAGGGAAGCAATCAGCCCCAGCATTTT
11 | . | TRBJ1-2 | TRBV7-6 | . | CARKGHQGDLF | TGTGCCAGGAAGGGCCACCAAGGGGATCTCTTC
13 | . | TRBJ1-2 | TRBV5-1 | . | CASSQGQPVGYTF | TGCGCCAGCAGCCAAGGACAGCCGGTGGGCTACACCTTC
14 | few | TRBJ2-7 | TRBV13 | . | CASSLVLAPYEQYF | TGTGCCAGCAGCTTAGTGCTAGCCCCCTACGAGCAGTACTTC
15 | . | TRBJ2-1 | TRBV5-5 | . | CASSLGVGSSNEQFF | TGTGCCAGCAGCTTGGGGGTCGGCAGTAGCAATGAGCAGTTCTTC
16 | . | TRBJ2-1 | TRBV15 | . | CATSSPTGRHYNEQFF | TGTGCCACCAGCAGTCCGACAGGAAGACATTACAATGAGCAGTTCTTC
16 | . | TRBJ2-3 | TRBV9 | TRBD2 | CASSIEASGVRNTQYF | TGTGCCAGCAGCATAGAGGCGAGCGGGGTTAGGAATACGCAGTATTTT
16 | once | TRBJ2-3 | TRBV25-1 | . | CASSAPLGGGEDTQYF | TGTGCCAGCAGTGCCCCCCTCGGTGGCGGAGAGGATACGCAGTATTTT
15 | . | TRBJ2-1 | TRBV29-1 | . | CSADLTGGRNNEQFF | TGCAGCGCGGATCTTACCGGGGGGCGGAACAATGAGCAGTTCTTC
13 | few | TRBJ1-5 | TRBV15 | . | CATSSYRVQPQHF | TGTGCCACCAGCAGCTACAGGGTTCAGCCCCAGCATTTT